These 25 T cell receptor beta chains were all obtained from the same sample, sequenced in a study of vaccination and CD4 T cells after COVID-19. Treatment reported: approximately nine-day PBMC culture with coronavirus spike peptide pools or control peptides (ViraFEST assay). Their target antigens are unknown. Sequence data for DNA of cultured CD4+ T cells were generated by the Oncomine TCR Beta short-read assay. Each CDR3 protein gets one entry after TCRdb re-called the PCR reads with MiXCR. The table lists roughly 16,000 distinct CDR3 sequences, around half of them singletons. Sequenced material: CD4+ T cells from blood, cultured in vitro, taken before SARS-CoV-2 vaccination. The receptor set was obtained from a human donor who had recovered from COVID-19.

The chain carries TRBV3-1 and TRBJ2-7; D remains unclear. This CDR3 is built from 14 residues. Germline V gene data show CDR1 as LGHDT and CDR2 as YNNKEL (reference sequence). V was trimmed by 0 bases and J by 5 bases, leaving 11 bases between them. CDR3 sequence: CASSQDLRTHEQYF. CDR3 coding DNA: TGTGCCAGCAGCCAAGACTTAAGAACCCACGAGCAGTACTTC.

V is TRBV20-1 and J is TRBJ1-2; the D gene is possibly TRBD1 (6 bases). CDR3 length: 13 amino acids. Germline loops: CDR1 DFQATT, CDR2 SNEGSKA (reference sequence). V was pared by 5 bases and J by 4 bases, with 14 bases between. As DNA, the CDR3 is TGCAGTGCTCACGCAGGGGTAACCTATGGCTACACCTTC. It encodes CSAHAGVTYGYTF.

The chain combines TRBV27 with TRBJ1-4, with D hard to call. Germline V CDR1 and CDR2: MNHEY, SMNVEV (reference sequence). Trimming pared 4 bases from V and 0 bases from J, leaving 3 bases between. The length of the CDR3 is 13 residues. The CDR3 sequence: CASSYATNEKLFF. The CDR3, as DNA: TGTGCCAGCAGTTACGCAACTAATGAAAAACTGTTTTTT.

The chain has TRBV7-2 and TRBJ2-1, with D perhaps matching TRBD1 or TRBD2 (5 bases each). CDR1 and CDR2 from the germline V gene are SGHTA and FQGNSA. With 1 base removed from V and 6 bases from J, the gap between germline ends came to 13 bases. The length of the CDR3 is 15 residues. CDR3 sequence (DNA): TGTGCCAGCAGCTTAGTTGGGGGTTTAGGCAATGAGCAGTTCTTC. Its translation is CASSLVGGLGNEQFF.

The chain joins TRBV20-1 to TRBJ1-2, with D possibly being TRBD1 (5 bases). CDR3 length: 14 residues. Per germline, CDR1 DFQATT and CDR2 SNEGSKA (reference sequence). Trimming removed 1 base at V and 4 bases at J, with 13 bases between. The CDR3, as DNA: TGCAGTGCTAGAGGTACGACAGTCTCCTATGGCTACACCTTC. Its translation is CSARGTTVSYGYTF.

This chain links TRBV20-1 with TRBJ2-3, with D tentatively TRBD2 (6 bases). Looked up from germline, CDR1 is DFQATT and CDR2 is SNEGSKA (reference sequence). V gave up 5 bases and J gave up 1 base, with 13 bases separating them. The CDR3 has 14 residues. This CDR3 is CSADQDYGTDTQYF. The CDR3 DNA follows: TGCAGTGCTGACCAGGACTACGGCACAGATACGCAGTATTTT.

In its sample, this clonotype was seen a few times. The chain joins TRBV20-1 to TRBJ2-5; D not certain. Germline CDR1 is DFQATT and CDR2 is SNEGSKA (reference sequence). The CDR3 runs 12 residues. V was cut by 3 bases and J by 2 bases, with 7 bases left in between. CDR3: CSASLIQETQYF. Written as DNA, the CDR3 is TGCAGTGCTAGCCTCATACAAGAGACCCAGTACTTC.

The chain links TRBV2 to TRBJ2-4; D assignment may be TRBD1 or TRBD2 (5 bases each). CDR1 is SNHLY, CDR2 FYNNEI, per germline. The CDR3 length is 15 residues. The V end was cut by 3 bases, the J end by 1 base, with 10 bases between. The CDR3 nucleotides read TGTGCCAGCAGTGAGGGACGGCATGCCAAAAACATTCAGTACTTC. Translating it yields CASSEGRHAKNIQYF.

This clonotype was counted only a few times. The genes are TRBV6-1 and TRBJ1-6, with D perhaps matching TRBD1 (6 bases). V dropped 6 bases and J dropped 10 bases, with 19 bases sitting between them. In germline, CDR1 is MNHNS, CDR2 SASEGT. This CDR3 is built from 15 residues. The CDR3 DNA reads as TGTGCCAGCAGACCTGGGACAAGGGGAAACTCACCCCTCCACTTT. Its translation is CASRPGTRGNSPLHF.

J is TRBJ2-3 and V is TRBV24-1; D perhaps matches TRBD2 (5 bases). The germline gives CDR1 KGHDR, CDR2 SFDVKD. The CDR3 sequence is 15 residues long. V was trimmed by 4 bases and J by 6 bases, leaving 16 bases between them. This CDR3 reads CATSDPTNTRDTQYF. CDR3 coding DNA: TGTGCCACCAGTGACCCTACTAACACTAGGGATACGCAGTATTTT.

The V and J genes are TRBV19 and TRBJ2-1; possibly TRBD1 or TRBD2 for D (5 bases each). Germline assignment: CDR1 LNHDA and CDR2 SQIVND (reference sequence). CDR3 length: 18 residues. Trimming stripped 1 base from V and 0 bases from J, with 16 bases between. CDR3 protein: CASSIGGAGIHSYNEQFF. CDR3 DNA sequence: TGTGCCAGTAGTATAGGAGGGGCAGGGATACACTCCTACAATGAGCAGTTCTTC.

CDR3 in amino acids: CASSLLAGGLASPLHF. CDR3 DNA sequence: TGTGCCAGCAGTTTACTGGCAGGGGGCTTAGCTTCACCCCTCCACTTT. The chain employs TRBV12-3 or TRBV12-4 and TRBJ1-6, with 8 bases matching TRBD1. This CDR3 has 16 residues. The V segment lost 2 bases and the J segment 9 bases; nucleotides outside the gene matches: 9.

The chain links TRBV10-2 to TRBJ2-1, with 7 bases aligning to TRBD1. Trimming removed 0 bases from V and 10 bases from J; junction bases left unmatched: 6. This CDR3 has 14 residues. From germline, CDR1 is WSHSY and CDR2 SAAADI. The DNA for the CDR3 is TGCGCCAGCAGTGAGTCGACAGGGATCAGGGAGCAGTTCTTC. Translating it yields CASSESTGIREQFF.

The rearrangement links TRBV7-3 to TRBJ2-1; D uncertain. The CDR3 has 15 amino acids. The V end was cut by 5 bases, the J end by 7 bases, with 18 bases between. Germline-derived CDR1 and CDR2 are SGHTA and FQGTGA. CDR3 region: CASSPDNSMRNEQFF. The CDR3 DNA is TGTGCCAGCAGCCCCGACAACTCCATGAGGAATGAGCAGTTCTTC.

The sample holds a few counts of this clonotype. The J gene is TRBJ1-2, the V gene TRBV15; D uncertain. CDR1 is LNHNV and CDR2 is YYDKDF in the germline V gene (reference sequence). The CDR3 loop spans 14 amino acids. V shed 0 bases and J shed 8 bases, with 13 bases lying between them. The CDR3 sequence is CATSRDFAGGGYTF. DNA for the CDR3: TGTGCCACCAGCAGAGATTTCGCAGGCGGGGGCTACACCTTC. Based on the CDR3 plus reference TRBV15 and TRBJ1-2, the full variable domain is DAMVIQNPRYQVTQFGKPVTLSCSQTLNHNVMYWYQQKSSQAPKLLFHYYDKDFNNEADTPDNFQSRRPNTSFCFLDIRSPGLGDTAMYLCATSRDFAGGGYTFGSGTRLTVV.

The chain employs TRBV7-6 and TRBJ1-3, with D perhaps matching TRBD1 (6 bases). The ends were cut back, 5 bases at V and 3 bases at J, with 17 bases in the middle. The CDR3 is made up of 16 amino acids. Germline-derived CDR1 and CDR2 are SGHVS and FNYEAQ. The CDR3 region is CASSIGQSTSGNTIYF. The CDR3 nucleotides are TGTGCCAGCAGCATAGGACAGTCGACGAGTGGAAACACCATATATTTT.

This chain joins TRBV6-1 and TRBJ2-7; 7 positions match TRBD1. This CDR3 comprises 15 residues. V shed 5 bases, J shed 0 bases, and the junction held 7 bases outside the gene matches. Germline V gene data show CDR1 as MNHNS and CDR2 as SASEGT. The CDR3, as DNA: TGTGCCAGCAGTCGGGGACAGCTGCTCTCCTACGAGCAGTACTTC. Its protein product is CASSRGQLLSYEQYF.

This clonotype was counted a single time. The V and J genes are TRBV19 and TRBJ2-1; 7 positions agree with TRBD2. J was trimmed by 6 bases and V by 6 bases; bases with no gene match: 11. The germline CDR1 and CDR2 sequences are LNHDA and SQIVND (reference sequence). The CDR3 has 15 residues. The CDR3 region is CASSRVAGPLNEQFF. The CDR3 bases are TGTGCCAGTAGCCGCGTAGCGGGTCCCCTCAATGAGCAGTTCTTC.

The chain's CDR3 is CASSSPGQGESSYEQYF. DNA for the CDR3: TGTGCCAGCAGTTCTCCGGGACAGGGAGAATCAAGCTACGAGCAGTACTTC. The chain employs TRBV27 and TRBJ2-7, with 9 bases aligning to TRBD1. The junction had 13 bases not matched to a gene; V was cut back by 4 bases and J by 3 bases. CDR3 length equals 17 residues. Germline CDR1 is MNHEY and CDR2 is SMNVEV (reference sequence).

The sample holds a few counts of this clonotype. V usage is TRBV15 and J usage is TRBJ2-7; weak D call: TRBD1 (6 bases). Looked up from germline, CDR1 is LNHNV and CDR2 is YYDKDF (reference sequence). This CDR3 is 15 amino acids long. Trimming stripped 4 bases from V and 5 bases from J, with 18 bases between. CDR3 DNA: TGTGCCACCAGCACCTTAGGACAGCGTGAGAACGAGCAGTACTTC. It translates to CATSTLGQRENEQYF.

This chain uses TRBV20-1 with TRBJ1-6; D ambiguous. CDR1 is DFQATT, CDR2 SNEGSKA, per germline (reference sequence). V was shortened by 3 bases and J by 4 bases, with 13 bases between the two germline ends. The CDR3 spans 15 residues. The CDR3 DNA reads TGCAGTGCTAGGGCAGACTCTTCGTATAATTCACCCCTCCACTTT. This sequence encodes CSARADSSYNSPLHF.

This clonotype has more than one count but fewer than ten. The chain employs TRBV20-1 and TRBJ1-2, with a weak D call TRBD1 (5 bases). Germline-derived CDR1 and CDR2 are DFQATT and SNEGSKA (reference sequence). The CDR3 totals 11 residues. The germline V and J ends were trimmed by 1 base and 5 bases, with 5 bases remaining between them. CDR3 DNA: TGCAGTGCTAGAGGGGGGTATGGCTACACCTTC. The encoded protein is CSARGGYGYTF.

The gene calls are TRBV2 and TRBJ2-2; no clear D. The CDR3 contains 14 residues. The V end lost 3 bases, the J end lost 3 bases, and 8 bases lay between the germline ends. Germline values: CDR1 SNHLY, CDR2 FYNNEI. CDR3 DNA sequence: TGTGCCAGCAGTGAGAAGGGATACACCGGGGAGCTGTTTTTT. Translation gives CASSEKGYTGELFF.

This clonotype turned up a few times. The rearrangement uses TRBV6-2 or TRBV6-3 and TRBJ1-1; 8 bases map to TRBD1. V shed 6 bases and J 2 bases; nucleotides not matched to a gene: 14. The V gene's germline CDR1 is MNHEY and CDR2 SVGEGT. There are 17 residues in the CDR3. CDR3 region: CASRIPSGTGDNTEAFF. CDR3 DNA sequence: TGTGCCAGCAGAATCCCCTCCGGGACAGGAGATAACACTGAAGCTTTCTTT.

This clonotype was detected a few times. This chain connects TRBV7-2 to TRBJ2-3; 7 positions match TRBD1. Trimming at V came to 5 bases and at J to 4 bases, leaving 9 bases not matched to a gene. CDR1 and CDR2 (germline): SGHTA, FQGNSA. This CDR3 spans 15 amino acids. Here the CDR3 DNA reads TGTGCCAGCAGCACCCGACAGGGTTGGGCAGATACGCAGTATTTT. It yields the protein CASSTRQGWADTQYF.